Detailed here is one T cell receptor beta chain. The antigen is not known. The sample is drawn from a study of T cells after yellow fever vaccination. Study observations and caveats: Overall, a small share of clonotypes was seen in both CD4 and CD8 compartments. The secondary response was weaker, and its peak arrived faster, on day 5 versus 15.

The V gene's germline CDR1 is KGHSH and CDR2 LQKENI. The CDR3 sequence is 15 residues long. V lost 3 bases and J lost 3; bases outside the gene matches: 6. TCRdb ran MiXCR on the 5' RACE reads and lists one entry per CDR3 protein. Of around 250,000 distinct CDR3 sequences listed, about 7% are singletons. This chain links TRBV18 with TRBJ2-7, with 9 nucleotides matching TRBD1. Source: CD4+ T cells sorted from PBMCs, taken 15 days after the yellow fever booster vaccination. The clonotype originates from a man under 40 who received the YFV17D yellow fever vaccine. CDR3 in amino acids: CASSPIRTGDYEQYF. The CDR3 DNA reads as TGTGCCAGCTCACCGATCAGGACAGGGGACTACGAGCAGTACTTC.